A selection of T cell receptor beta chains follows, all from one sample in a study of T cells in Graves' hyperthyroidism and ophthalmopathy. A single record per CDR3 protein comes from TCRdb applying MiXCR to the multiplex PCR reads. The sample carries about 400,000 distinct CDR3 sequences, around an eighth recorded once. The sequenced sample consisted of blood. The receptor source for this set is a man aged 45 to 65 with Graves' ophthalmopathy. Each CDR3 is given with its conserved first and last residue.

>TRBV12-3/TRBV12-4
CASSVRGQGSGQETQYF
>TRBV7-9
CASREGLAEPNEQFF
>TRBV11-3
CASSLGSKSEQYF
>TRBV7-9
CASSGSGTPLGGELFF
>TRBV28
CASSLFDRGPPMNTEAFF
>TRBV10-3
CAISESVAGDNEQFF
>TRBV30
CAWRGDREGQPQHF
>TRBV28
CASSSAGTGRNSPLHF
>TRBV5-6
CASRPGNNPTEGWNTEAFF
>TRBV6-5
CASSNLQGSYGYTF
>TRBV3-1
CASSQDGRTEAFF
>TRBV27
CASSPSDRGVKQYF
>TRBV19
CASSTPPNTEAFF
>TRBV19
CASSPLAGGHRVNEQFF
>TRBV10-1
CASSDIAGVQFF
>TRBV18
CASSPGTAAITDTQYF
>TRBV11-2
CASSLVRGRTIRNIQYF
>TRBV28
CASSSSGRRIGELFF
>TRBV5-1
CASSLLASGGSQGYEQFF
>TRBV11-2
CASSLRGFGNTEAFF
>TRBV9
CASSVSQTRSTGELFF
>TRBV28
CASSFSGAGGPQHF
>TRBV30
CAWSVQKGGIEGYTF
>TRBV13
CASRAGGLAEETQYF
>TRBV10-3
CAISEHRDNEQFF
>TRBV5-6
CASSFVMVQNTGELFF
>TRBV28
CASRETGSKEKLFF
>TRBV27
CASSWWRTSTDTQYF
>TRBV12-3/TRBV12-4
CASSLRTEQYF
>TRBV5-1
CASSLASSNEQFF
>TRBV13
CASRKSLRDIQYF
>TRBV19
CASRRANTEAFF
>TRBV20-1
CSARVTDTLQETQYF
>TRBV6-1
CASSLDRVGYEQYF
>TRBV6-1
CASRIYKTGESTDTQYF
>TRBV11-1
CASSLGGRTDTQYF
>TRBV5-1
CASSLAVGRQFF
>TRBV5-1
CASSLVGTSQYEQFF
>TRBV12-3/TRBV12-4
CASSLWPPSGANVLTF
>TRBV20-1
CSVRVAVNEKLFF
>TRBV11-3
CASSLDLILADTQYF